This is a list of T cell receptor beta chains from one sample in a study of blood T cell repertoires in COVID-19. Libraries were prepared by immunoSEQ multiplex PCR; TCRdb keeps only in-frame clonotypes and omits some of them. The sample yields approximately 210,000 clones, 75% to 90% seen once. Sequencing used peripheral blood. All receptors derive from a human donor in a cohort sampled during active COVID-19. Both conserved end residues are part of each CDR3. D genes are given only for firm matches. Clone size appears in some rows only: once, few, many, or a class for an expanded clone.

d_call,clone_size,v_call,j_call,cdr3_nt,cdr3_aa
TRBD2,.,TRBV14,TRBJ2-5,TGTGCCAGCAGCCAAGTAGCGGGAGGAGAGACCCAGTACTTC,CASSQVAGGETQYF
.,.,TRBV5-4,TRBJ2-7,TGTGCCAGCAGCTTGGTGGGGGAGGCTTACGAGCAGTACTTC,CASSLVGEAYEQYF
TRBD2,.,TRBV5-4,TRBJ2-5,TGTGCCAGCAGCGCCATACCTAGCGGGAGGGTGGAGACCCAGTACTTC,CASSAIPSGRVETQYF
.,few,TRBV3-1/TRBV3-2,TRBJ1-3,TGTGCCAGCACCCCGACAGGTGACTCTGGAAACACCATATATTTT,CASTPTGDSGNTIYF
TRBD1,.,TRBV7-9,TRBJ2-7,TGTGCCAGCAGCTTATGGGACAGGCTGGATGAGCAGTACTTC,CASSLWDRLDEQYF
.,.,TRBV27,TRBJ2-5,TGTGCCAGCAGTTTGGTCCCAGGCCAAGAGACCCAGTACTTC,CASSLVPGQETQYF
TRBD2,.,TRBV30,TRBJ2-7,TGTGCCTGGGAGGGACTAGCGGGTCTGAACGAGCAGTACTTC,CAWEGLAGLNEQYF
.,.,TRBV7-2,TRBJ2-7,TGTGCCAGCAGCCCCCAGGCCCGGTACGAGCAGTACTTC,CASSPQARYEQYF
.,.,TRBV14,TRBJ1-2,TGTGCCAGCAGCCAAGACTTCGGAGATGGCTACACCTTC,CASSQDFGDGYTF
.,.,TRBV6-2/TRBV6-3,TRBJ2-3,TGTGCCAGCAGTTACAAGGCACAGGGGGGGGATACGCAGTATTTT,CASSYKAQGGDTQYF
TRBD1,once,TRBV19,TRBJ1-6,TGTGCCAGTAGTCCCGGGACAGCCTATAATTCACCCCTCCACTTT,CASSPGTAYNSPLHF
TRBD1,.,TRBV3-1/TRBV3-2,TRBJ1-6,TGTGCCAGCAGCCAAAGGGACAGGGTGGGATCACCCCTCCACTTT,CASSQRDRVGSPLHF
TRBD2,few,TRBV19,TRBJ2-1,TGTGCCAGTAGACCCGGGACTAGCGCCGGTGAGCAGTTCTTC,CASRPGTSAGEQFF
TRBD1,.,TRBV10-3,TRBJ2-7,TGTGCCATCAGTGACAGGGGGAGCTCCTACGAGCAGTACTTC,CAISDRGSSYEQYF
TRBD2,.,TRBV19,TRBJ2-1,TGTGCCAGTAGTACACTGACTAGCGGGTCCTACAATGAGCAGTTCTTC,CASSTLTSGSYNEQFF
.,.,TRBV9,TRBJ2-1,TGTGCCAGCAGCGTACCCCATGACAGGCCCTTGGGCAATGAGCAGTTCTTC,CASSVPHDRPLGNEQFF
TRBD2,.,TRBV24-1,TRBJ2-1,TGTGCCACCAGTGACTACGGGACTATCCGTCGGGATGAGCAGTTCTTC,CATSDYGTIRRDEQFF
TRBD1,.,TRBV6-4,TRBJ1-5,TGTGCCAGCAGTAGCAGGGGGTATCAGCCCCAGCATTTT,CASSSRGYQPQHF
TRBD2,.,TRBV3-1/TRBV3-2,TRBJ2-7,TGTGCCAGCAGCCCGGGGGGACTAGCGGTCTACGAGCAGTACTTC,CASSPGGLAVYEQYF
TRBD1,.,TRBV27,TRBJ1-1,TGTGCCAGCAGTTCCTATGGGGGTACAGGGGCCACTGAAGCTTTCTTT,CASSSYGGTGATEAFF
.,.,TRBV2,TRBJ1-1,TGTGCCAGCAGTGAAGAGGGGAGGACTGAAGCTTTCTTT,CASSEEGRTEAFF
TRBD2,.,TRBV7-9,TRBJ2-5,TGTGCCAGCAGCTTAGCGACTAGCTTTGGTAAAGAGACCCAGTACTTC,CASSLATSFGKETQYF
TRBD1,.,TRBV2,TRBJ2-7,TGTGCCAGCAGTGAACCGGGACAGGGTTACGAGCAGTACTTC,CASSEPGQGYEQYF
.,.,TRBV19,TRBJ2-3,TGTGCCAGTAGTATAGAGCCGGGTTCTCGGACAGATACGCAGTATTTT,CASSIEPGSRTDTQYF
.,.,TRBV7-9,TRBJ2-5,TGTGCCAGCAGCTTACACGGGAGTCAAGAGACCCAGTACTTC,CASSLHGSQETQYF
TRBD1,.,TRBV19,TRBJ2-1,TGTGCCAGTAAGCGGACAGGGGCGTACAATGAGCAGTTCTTC,CASKRTGAYNEQFF
TRBD1,.,TRBV4-2,TRBJ2-7,TGTGCCAGCAGCCAAGTCAACAACAGGGGGTTCTACGAGCAGTACTTC,CASSQVNNRGFYEQYF
TRBD1,.,TRBV27,TRBJ2-6,TGTGCCAGCAGCCGCGTTAGGACAGGGGGTGGTGGGGCCAACGTCCTGACTTTC,CASSRVRTGGGGANVLTF
.,.,TRBV2,TRBJ1-4,TGTGCCAGCAGTAAAGGGGTAGGGGATGAAAAACTGTTTTTT,CASSKGVGDEKLFF
.,.,TRBV7-8,TRBJ2-7,TGTGCCAGCAGTTCCTTTGGGGCCTTGACCTACGAGCAGTACTTC,CASSSFGALTYEQYF
.,few,TRBV7-3,TRBJ1-2,TGTGCCAGCAGCTTAACTGGCGGGGACTATGGCTACACCTTC,CASSLTGGDYGYTF
.,.,TRBV6-5,TRBJ1-4,TGTGCCAGCAGTTACTCGGGCGGGGGGGGCGAAAAACTGTTTTTT,CASSYSGGGGEKLFF
.,.,TRBV5-6,TRBJ1-2,TGTGCCAGCAGCTTGGGGACAGCTTCTTATGGCTACACCTTC,CASSLGTASYGYTF
TRBD1,.,TRBV5-1,TRBJ1-1,TGCGCCAGCAGCCCGATACAGGGGGCTCGGACTGAAGCTTTCTTT,CASSPIQGARTEAFF
.,.,TRBV6-6,TRBJ1-2,TGTGCCAGCAGTTACTACAGGAATTTTTATGGCTACACCTTC,CASSYYRNFYGYTF
TRBD2,.,TRBV5-1,TRBJ2-7,TGCGCCAGCAGAGCTGGCGGGAGCCCCTACGAGCAGTACTTC,CASRAGGSPYEQYF
TRBD1,.,TRBV27,TRBJ1-1,TGTGCCAGCAAAGCCTGGGGACAGGGTACTGAAGCTTTCTTT,CASKAWGQGTEAFF
TRBD2,.,TRBV15,TRBJ2-3,TGTGCCACCAGCAGAGAAGCGGGAGGGGGAGGTACGCAGTATTTT,CATSREAGGGGTQYF
TRBD1,.,TRBV19,TRBJ1-2,TGTGCCAGTAGTCCCAGACAGGGCAACTATGGCTACACCTTC,CASSPRQGNYGYTF
.,.,TRBV6-5,TRBJ1-2,TGTGCCAGCAGTTACTTAGGGGGTCGCGCTAACTATGGCTACACCTTC,CASSYLGGRANYGYTF
TRBD2,once,TRBV19,TRBJ2-7,TGTGCCAGTAGTTCCTACCGAGGAGCGGGGCCCTACGAGCAGTACTTC,CASSSYRGAGPYEQYF
.,many,TRBV9,TRBJ1-2,TGTGCCAGCAGCGCGGGACACGAAAACTATGGCTACACCTTC,CASSAGHENYGYTF
TRBD1,.,TRBV19,TRBJ1-2,TGTGCCAGTAGTATGGGGACAGAGCACTATGGCTACACCTTC,CASSMGTEHYGYTF
TRBD1,.,TRBV3-1/TRBV3-2,TRBJ2-3,TGTGCCAGCAGCCAATGGGGACAGGGGACTTCGGATACGCAGTATTTT,CASSQWGQGTSDTQYF
.,once,TRBV6-5,TRBJ1-2,TGTGCCAGCAGTTACTCCGTCTACAGGAGCCTCTATGGCTACACCTTC,CASSYSVYRSLYGYTF
TRBD1,.,TRBV4-2,TRBJ1-1,TGTGCCAGCAGCCCGCCGGCCAGGGGGGTCACTGAAGCTTTCTTT,CASSPPARGVTEAFF
TRBD1,.,TRBV28,TRBJ2-7,TGTGCCAGCAAAGACAGGGTCGAGCAGTACTTC,CASKDRVEQYF
TRBD1,.,TRBV18,TRBJ2-7,TGTGCCAGCTCACCGAGGGACAGGGTGGGCTACGAGCAGTACTTC,CASSPRDRVGYEQYF
TRBD1,.,TRBV28,TRBJ1-4,TGTGCCAGCAGTCAGGACAGGGAACTTGAAAAACTGTTTTTT,CASSQDRELEKLFF
.,.,TRBV9,TRBJ1-4,TGTGCCAGCAGCGTAGCCGGGGGTGCAACTAATGAAAAACTGTTTTTT,CASSVAGGATNEKLFF
.,.,TRBV19,TRBJ1-2,TGTGCCAGTAGTATAGATCTCTATGGCTACACCTTC,CASSIDLYGYTF
.,.,TRBV19,TRBJ2-7,TGTGCCAGTAGCCCCGGGAGCGCTGGTCCCTACGAGCAGTACTTC,CASSPGSAGPYEQYF
TRBD1,.,TRBV7-9,TRBJ2-3,TGTGCCAGCAGCTTCCGACAGGGGGGCACAGATACGCAGTATTTT,CASSFRQGGTDTQYF
.,few,TRBV19,TRBJ2-1,TGTGCCAGTAGTATTGGTCCTTTCACAGACAATGAGCAGTTCTTC,CASSIGPFTDNEQFF
TRBD1,.,TRBV18,TRBJ2-5,TGTGCCAGCTCACCGGGACAGCAAAAAGAGACCCAGTACTTC,CASSPGQQKETQYF
TRBD1,.,TRBV28,TRBJ2-4,TGTGCCAGCAGTTTCGGCAGGGGGCCTGAAAACATTCAGTACTTC,CASSFGRGPENIQYF
TRBD2,.,TRBV5-1,TRBJ2-1,TGCGCCAGCAGCTTCACTAGCGGGGCCTACAATGAGCAGTTCTTC,CASSFTSGAYNEQFF
.,.,TRBV3-1/TRBV3-2,TRBJ1-4,TGTGCCAGCAGCCAAGTCTCTGAAAAACTGTTTTTT,CASSQVSEKLFF